These 21 T cell receptor beta chains share one sample of origin, sequenced in a study of tumor-infiltrating lymphocytes in primary liver carcinoma. Total RNA amounting to 450 to 550 ng was the source from which TCR beta cDNA was made with a constant-region primer. Amplification in three nested multiplex PCR rounds with slightly modified ARM-PCR gave rise to TCR beta libraries. Running ten to eleven cycles apiece, the first two PCR rounds relied on TRBV1-TRBV30 forward primers together with a C-beta reverse primer. TCRdb reprocessed the multiplex PCR reads with MiXCR, giving one entry per CDR3 protein. The sample comprises 99,000 or so distinct CDR3 sequences, about four fifths of which are singletons, and around 21% rests with the top ten. The 20-30 mg bulk tissue piece was not sorted before simultaneous RNA and DNA extraction. The sequenced material came from liver tumor tissue from sampling region 3. Subset specified: tumor region T3, left-lateral pole. The receptors here all came from a man between 40 and 49 years old with primary liver carcinoma and hepatitis B virus infection.

In the case of this clonotype: The junction does not match germline at one end; this may be a read error. The V and J genes are TRBV6-6 and TRBJ2-3; perhaps TRBD2 as D (5 bases). In germline, CDR1 is MNHNY, CDR2 SVGAGI (reference sequence). The CDR3 totals 17 residues. The CDR3 DNA sequence: TGTGCCAACAGTTATTCTCCCGGACTGGCGTACACAGATACGCAGTATTTT. Its protein product is CANSYSPGLAYTDTQYF.

In regard to this clonotype: Given the absence of the conserved phenylalanine or tryptophan at the CDR3 end, a read error is likely. The chain employs TRBV6-2 or TRBV6-3 and TRBJ2-1, with TRBD2 matching over 8 bases. The CDR3 length is 13 residues. The germline CDR1 and CDR2 sequences are MNHEY and SVGEGT. The CDR3 nucleotides are TGTGCCAGCGTGACGGGAGGGGGTAATGATCAGTTCTTA. Its translation: CASVTGGGNDQFL.

A word on this clonotype: The junction departs from the called germline gene at one end, perhaps through a read error. V gene TRBV29-1 combines with J gene TRBJ1-5; D is possibly TRBD1 (5 bases). Germline-derived CDR1 and CDR2 are SQVTM and ANQGSEA. The CDR3 extends over 14 amino acids. The CDR3: CSVDKGPHNQHQRF. The CDR3 DNA follows: TGCAGCGTTGATAAGGGACCCCACAATCAGCACCAGCGCTTT. Full variable domain (remainder filled in from reference TRBV29-1 and TRBJ1-5): SAVISQKPSRDICQRGTSLTIQCQVDSQVTMMFWYRQQPGQSLTLIATANQGSEATYESGFVIDKFPISRPNLTFSTLTVSNMSPEDSSIYLCSVDKGPHNQHQRFGDGTRLSIL.

Points on this clonotype: This may stem from a read error, because a much larger clone lies one nucleotide away. The chain employs TRBV5-1 and TRBJ2-5; a possible D gene is TRBD2 (5 bases). Germline CDR1 and CDR2: SGHRS and YFSETQ. V was shortened by 7 bases and J by 0 bases, with 13 bases between the two germline ends. The CDR3 loop spans 14 amino acids. This chain's CDR3 is CASGRGSYQETQYF. The CDR3 DNA is TGCGCCAGCGGGCGAGGGAGTTACCAAGAGACCCAGTACTTC.

The J gene is TRBJ1-6, the V gene TRBV14, with unresolved D. CDR1 is SGHDN, CDR2 FVKESK, per germline. V was shortened by 3 bases and J by 15 bases, with 18 bases between the two germline ends. The CDR3 totals 14 residues. CDR3 sequence reads: CASSHSVENSYLHF. The DNA for the CDR3 is TGTGCCAGCAGCCACTCAGTGGAAAATTCATACCTCCACTTT.

This clonotype was recorded only once. The junction departs from the called germline gene at one end, perhaps through a read error. This CDR3 is CSIGQGLWNTEVFF. Written as DNA, the CDR3 is TGCAGCATAGGACAGGGGTTGTGGAACACTGAAGTTTTCTTT. The genes are TRBV29-1 and TRBJ1-1; 9 nucleotides agree with TRBD1. The CDR3 covers 14 residues. Germline-derived CDR1 and CDR2 are SQVTM and ANQGSEA.

A word on this clonotype: One end of the junction does not line up with germline, which may come from a read error. V usage is TRBV11-2 and J usage is TRBJ2-7; D not resolved. The CDR3 is 15 residues long. The germline gives CDR1 SGHAT, CDR2 FQNNGV. The CDR3 loop reads CASRSGRLYAREQHF. CDR3 coding DNA: TGTGCCAGCAGATCCGGACGGCTTTACGCGCGTGAGCAGCACTTC.

CDR3 loop: CASSFPGTGAIKNIQYF. The CDR3 DNA is TGTGCCAGCAGCTTTCCCGGGACTGGAGCGATCAAAAACATTCAGTACTTC. The chain carries TRBV11-1 and TRBJ2-4, with a tentative D call TRBD2 (6 bases). CDR1 SGHAT and CDR2 FQDESV come from the germline V gene (reference sequence). The CDR3 loop spans 17 amino acids. Deletions cut 3 bases from V and 3 bases from J, with 18 bases between.

A note on this clonotype: This CDR3 is missing its conserved last phenylalanine or tryptophan, likely due to a read error. The chain has TRBV6-5 and TRBJ2-1, with TRBD2 identical over 7 bases. Germline CDR1 is MNHEY and CDR2 is SVGAGI. The CDR3 contains 13 residues. CDR3 coding DNA: TGTGCTAGCAGTCCCCGTACGGGGGGTGAGCAGTTCCTC. It is translated as CASSPRTGGEQFL.

As regards this clonotype: Likely a read error: the CDR3 ends without its conserved phenylalanine or tryptophan. The chain carries TRBV5-1 and TRBJ2-7; 8 bases fit TRBD1. The CDR3 runs 15 residues. Germline CDR1 SGHRS, CDR2 YFSETQ. This CDR3 reads CVSSFTGGFQAEQYL. CDR3 nucleotide sequence: TGCGTCAGCAGCTTTACAGGGGGGTTTCAGGCCGAGCAGTACTTA.

As regards this clonotype: An end of the junction differs from the germline gene, which may be a read error. The chain combines TRBV6-1 with TRBJ1-1; tentatively, D is TRBD1 (5 bases). The CDR3 totals 16 residues. Per germline, CDR1 MNHNS and CDR2 SASEGT. The CDR3 protein is CARSATRPGRGTEAFF. In DNA form, the CDR3 reads TGTGCCAGAAGTGCGACTCGACCGGGACGGGGTACTGAAGCTTTCTTT.

Note on this clonotype: The junction shows a germline mismatch at one end, possibly a read error. This chain uses TRBV4-3 with TRBJ2-7; D perhaps matches TRBD2 (5 bases). There are 13 residues in the CDR3. CDR1 is LGHNA, CDR2 YSLEER, per germline. The CDR3 protein is CASNQVGESEQYF. The CDR3 DNA reads as TGCGCCAGCAACCAAGTTGGGGAGTCCGAACAGTACTTC.

As for this clonotype: One junction end does not reproduce the germline sequence, and a read error may be involved. The chain couples TRBV28 to TRBJ2-1; perhaps TRBD2 as D (5 bases). The germline V gene encodes CDR1 MDHEN and CDR2 SYDVKM. The length of the CDR3 is 14 residues. The CDR3 sequence: CVSSLPQDGVGQFF. The CDR3 DNA is TGTGTCAGCAGTTTACCCCAGGACGGGGTCGGACAGTTCTTC.

This clonotype was picked up many times. A much larger clone lies one base from this, so it may be a read error. Here the CDR3 DNA reads TGTGCCAGCAGTCCAGTCGGGGGGGTGGTTGAGCAGTTCTTC. Translating it yields CASSPVGGVVEQFF. The chain employs TRBV6-5 and TRBJ2-1; 8 bases are a match to TRBD2. This CDR3 has 14 residues. The V gene end was trimmed by 5 bases and the J gene end by 9 bases; junction bases not matched to a gene: 9. In germline, CDR1 is MNHEY, CDR2 SVGAGI.

A note on this clonotype: An end of the junction does not agree with germline; a read error may underlie this. V gene TRBV11-2 combines with J gene TRBJ2-1, with 8 bases aligning to TRBD2. The length of the CDR3 is 16 residues. Germline CDR1 and CDR2: SGHAT and FQNNGV. Written as DNA, the CDR3 is TGTGCCAGAAGCTTACAAGCGGGAGCGTATTACAATGAGCAGTTCTTC. This sequence encodes CARSLQAGAYYNEQFF.

This clonotype was seen a handful of times. One base away lies a much larger clone, so this may be a sequencing read error. The chain recombines TRBV5-1 with TRBJ1-4, with unresolved D. Germline V gene lookup returns CDR1 SGHRS and CDR2 YFSETQ. The length of the CDR3 is 14 residues. V lost 1 base and J 8 bases, leaving 12 bases between the germline ends. The CDR3 reads CASSLFPADEKLFF. As DNA, the CDR3 is TGCGCCAGCAGCTTGTTTCCCGCGGACGAAAAACTGTTTTTT. Complete variable domain (other parts from reference TRBV5-1 and TRBJ1-4): KAGVTQTPRYLIKTRGQQVTLSCSPISGHRSVSWYQQTPGQGLQFLFEYFSETQRNKGNFPGRFSGRQFSNSRSEMNVSTLELGDSALYLCASSLFPADEKLFFGSGTQLSVL.

Concerning this clonotype: Just one base apart from a much larger clone, this may be a read error. The J gene is TRBJ2-2, the V gene TRBV24-1; D is perhaps TRBD1 (6 bases). Between the trimmed V and J ends, which lost 3 bases and 9 bases, there was a span of 13 bases. In germline, CDR1 is KGHDR, CDR2 SFDVKD. The CDR3 loop spans 14 amino acids. CDR3 nucleotides: TGTGCCACCAGTGATCCCGGGACAACCAGGGAGCTGTTTTTT. It specifies CATSDPGTTRELFF.

The chain is built from TRBV11-3 and TRBJ2-1; no clear D. The V and J ends lost 3 bases and 14 bases respectively, with 20 bases between them. This CDR3 has 14 residues. Germline values: CDR1 SGHNT, CDR2 YENEEA. This CDR3 reads CASSLGVSNNEEFF. The CDR3 region has the DNA TGTGCCAGCAGCTTGGGCGTCTCGAACAATGAAGAGTTCTTC.

In the case of this clonotype: The final CDR3 position lacks the conserved phenylalanine or tryptophan, pointing to a likely read error. No DNA is shown, since the ends of the CDR3 on it are uncertain; the CDR3 is the one TCRdb lists. This chain connects TRBV29-1 to TRBJ2-2; the listed D gene, TRBD2, was not tested against the DNA. The germline gives CDR1 SQVTM, CDR2 ANQGSEA. From its first to its last residue, the CDR3 has 15 amino acids. The CDR3 spells CSVGTSAANTGEPFI.

Concerning this clonotype itself: A clone one base away is much larger, so this may be a read error. V usage is TRBV29-1 and J usage is TRBJ1-1; D is unclear. The CDR3 runs 15 residues. CDR1 is SQVTM, CDR2 ANQGSEA, per germline. Here the CDR3 DNA reads TGCTGCGTTGGACCCGGGTGGGCCACGAACACTGAAGCTTTCTTT. Translated, it gives CCVGPGWATNTEAFF.

This clonotype has only one observation. This chain links TRBV11-1 with TRBJ2-1; 11 bases are a match to TRBD2. The CDR3 covers 18 residues. J lost 0 bases, V lost 5 bases, and 9 bases had no gene match. Germline CDR1 is SGHAT and CDR2 is FQDESV (reference sequence). As DNA, the CDR3 is TGTGCCAGCAGCCTCAGGAGCCTAGCGGGAGGCTCCTACAATGAGCAGTTCTTC. It encodes CASSLRSLAGGSYNEQFF.